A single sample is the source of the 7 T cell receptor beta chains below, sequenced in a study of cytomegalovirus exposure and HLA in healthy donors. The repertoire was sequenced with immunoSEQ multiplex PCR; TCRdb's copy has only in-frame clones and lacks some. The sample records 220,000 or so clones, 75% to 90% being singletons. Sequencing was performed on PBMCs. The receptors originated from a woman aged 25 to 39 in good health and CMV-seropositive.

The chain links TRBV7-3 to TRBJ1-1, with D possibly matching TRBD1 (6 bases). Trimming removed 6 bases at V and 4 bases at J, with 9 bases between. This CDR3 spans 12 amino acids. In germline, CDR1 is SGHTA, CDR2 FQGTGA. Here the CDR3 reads CASSLDSTEAFF. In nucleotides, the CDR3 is TGTGCCAGCAGTCTGGACAGCACTGAAGCTTTCTTT. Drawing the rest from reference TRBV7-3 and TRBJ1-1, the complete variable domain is GAGVSQTPSNKVTEKGKYVELRCDPISGHTALYWYRQSLGQGPEFLIYFQGTGAADDSGLPNDRFFAVRPEGSVSTLKIQRTERGDSAVYLCASSLDSTEAFFGQGTRLTVV.

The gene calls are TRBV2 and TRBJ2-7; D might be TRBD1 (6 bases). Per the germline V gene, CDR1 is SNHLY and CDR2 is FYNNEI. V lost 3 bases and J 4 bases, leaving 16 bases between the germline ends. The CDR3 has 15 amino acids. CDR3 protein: CASSDLGASLYEQYF. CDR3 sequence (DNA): TGTGCCAGCAGTGATCTGGGGGCAAGTTTGTACGAGCAGTACTTC.

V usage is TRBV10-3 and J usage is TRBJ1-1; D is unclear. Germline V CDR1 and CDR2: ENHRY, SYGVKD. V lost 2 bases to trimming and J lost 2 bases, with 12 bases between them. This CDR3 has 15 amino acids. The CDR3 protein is CAISEKRGINTEAFF. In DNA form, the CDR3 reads TGTGCCATCAGTGAGAAGAGAGGGATAAACACTGAAGCTTTCTTT.

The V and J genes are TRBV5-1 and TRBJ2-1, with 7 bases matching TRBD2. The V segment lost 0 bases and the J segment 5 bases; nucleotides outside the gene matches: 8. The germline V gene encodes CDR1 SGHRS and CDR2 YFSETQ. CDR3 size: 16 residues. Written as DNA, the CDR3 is TGCGCCAGCAGCTTGGGCGGGGGACCAGAACACAATGAGCAGTTCTTC. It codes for CASSLGGGPEHNEQFF.

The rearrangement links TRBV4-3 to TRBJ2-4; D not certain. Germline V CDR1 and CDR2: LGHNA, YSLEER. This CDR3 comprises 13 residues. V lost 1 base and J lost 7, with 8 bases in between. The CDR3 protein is CASSQVLRNIQYF. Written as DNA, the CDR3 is TGCGCCAGCAGCCAAGTACTGCGGAACATTCAGTACTTC.

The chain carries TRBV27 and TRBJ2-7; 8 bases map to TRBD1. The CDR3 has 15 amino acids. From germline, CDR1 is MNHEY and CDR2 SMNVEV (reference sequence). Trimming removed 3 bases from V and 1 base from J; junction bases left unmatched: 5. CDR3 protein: CASSFNRGASYEQYF. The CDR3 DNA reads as TGTGCCAGCAGTTTCAACAGGGGGGCTTCCTACGAGCAGTACTTC.

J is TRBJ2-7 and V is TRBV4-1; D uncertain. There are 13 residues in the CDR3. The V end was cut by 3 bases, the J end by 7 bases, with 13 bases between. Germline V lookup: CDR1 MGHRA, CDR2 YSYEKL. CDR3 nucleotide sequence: TGCGCCAGCAGCCAGGAAGGACCGAGGGAGCAGTACTTC. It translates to CASSQEGPREQYF.